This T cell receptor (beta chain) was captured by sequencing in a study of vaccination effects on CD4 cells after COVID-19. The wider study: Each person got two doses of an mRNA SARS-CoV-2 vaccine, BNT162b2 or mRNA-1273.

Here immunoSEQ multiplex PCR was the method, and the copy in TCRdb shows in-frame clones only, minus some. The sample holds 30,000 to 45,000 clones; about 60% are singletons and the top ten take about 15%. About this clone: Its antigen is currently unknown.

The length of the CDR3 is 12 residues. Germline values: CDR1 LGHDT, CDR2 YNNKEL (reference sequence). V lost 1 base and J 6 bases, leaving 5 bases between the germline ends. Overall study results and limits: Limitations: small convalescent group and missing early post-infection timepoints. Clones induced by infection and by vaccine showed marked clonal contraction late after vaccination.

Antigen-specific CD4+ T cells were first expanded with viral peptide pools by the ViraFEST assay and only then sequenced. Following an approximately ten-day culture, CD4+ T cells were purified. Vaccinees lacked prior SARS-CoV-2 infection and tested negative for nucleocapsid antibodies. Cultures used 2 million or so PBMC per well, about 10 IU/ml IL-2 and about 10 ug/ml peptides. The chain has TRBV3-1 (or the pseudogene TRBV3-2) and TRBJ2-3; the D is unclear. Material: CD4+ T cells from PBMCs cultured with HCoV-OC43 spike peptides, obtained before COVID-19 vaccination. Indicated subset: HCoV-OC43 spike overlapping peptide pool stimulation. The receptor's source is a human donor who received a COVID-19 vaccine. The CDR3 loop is CASSQADDTQYF. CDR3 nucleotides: TGTGCCAGCAGCCAAGCGGACGATACGCAGTATTTT.